This T cell receptor beta chain was recorded in a study of cytomegalovirus exposure and HLA in healthy donors. Whole-study results and caveats: Apparent HLA restriction characterized most CMV-associated TCR beta chains in a later analysis. HLA alleles were associated with 18,000 or so TCR beta sequences in a later analysis at 0.05 false discovery rate. The study put around 180 TCR beta chains on its list as cytomegalovirus-associated.

PCR employed 60 Vbeta and 13 Jbeta primers. TCRdb keeps only in-frame clones here, not all; method: immunoSEQ multiplex PCR. Seen here are roughly 250,000 clones, around four fifths observed once, and the top ten hold 1.5% to 2.5%. Unrecorded immune exposures were likely, despite nominal health at sampling. Points on this clone: Its antigen remains unidentified.

Sequenced material: PBMCs. The sequence was collected from a woman aged 40-49 years in good health and CMV-seropositive.

The CDR3 protein is CASSSTGTSGLYEQYF. The CDR3 region has the DNA TGTGCCAGCAGTTCTACCGGGACTAGCGGACTATACGAGCAGTACTTC. This chain joins TRBV27 and TRBJ2-7; 11 nucleotides agree with TRBD2. V was clipped by 4 bases and J by 4 bases; unmatched bases: 9. Germline CDR1 MNHEY, CDR2 SMNVEV (reference sequence). The CDR3 is 16 residues long.